The table lists the clone carrying this T cell receptor beta chain with a few counts. Its antigen is unknown. CDR3 length: 13 residues. V was trimmed by 5 bases and J by 1 base, leaving 8 bases between them. CDR1 is SGHVS and CDR2 is FNYEAQ in the germline V gene. The data derive from a study of cytomegalovirus exposure and HLA in healthy donors. Study results and caveats: Most TCR sequences showed up rarely, but some public TCRs showed up in many donors.

PCR primers comprised 60 Vbeta and 13 Jbeta primers. TCRdb keeps only in-frame clones here, not all; method: immunoSEQ multiplex PCR. This sample has 100,000 to 150,000 clones, with about 64% found just once. The sequence came from a woman between 40 and 55 years old in good health and CMV-seronegative. The sequenced sample was PBMCs. V gene TRBV7-6 combines with J gene TRBJ1-1; no clear D. CDR3 DNA sequence: TGTGCCAGCAGCCCTGGAGAGAACACTGAAGCTTTCTTT. Protein: CASSPGENTEAFF.